This T cell receptor (beta chain) was documented in a study of human T cells and chemical hapten exposure. Study-level information: Patch tests containing 0.01% DPC, applied to the upper back, were read at 6 days. The study's findings and limits: PT1 expanded TCR counts and patch test score were linked, and their correlation was positive.

Specified time point: pre-sensitization, week 0. Specified treatment: therapeutic diphenylcyclopropenone sensitization with weekly scalp DPC. Donors were 18 to 70-year-old alopecia patients suitable for DPC. Ten or more counts support this clonotype. Its target is unknown. At one end, the junction sequence differs from germline, possibly due to a read error. CDR3 length equals 12 residues. CDR1 is LGHDT and CDR2 is YNNKEL in the germline V gene (reference sequence). The library tagged individual cDNA molecules with unique molecular identifiers. MiXCR, applied by TCRdb to the RACE reads, yields one record per CDR3 protein. The sample has about 380,000 distinct CDR3 sequences, approximately 5.1% seen once; the top ten hold 2% to 3%.

The rearrangement uses TRBV3-1 and TRBJ2-1; unclear D gene. This clonotype was sampled from a woman aged 50 to 65 with alopecia areata. Some clones in this sample may be carry-over from other donors' samples. This specimen was whole blood, taken in connection with sensitization to the hapten diphenylcyclopropenone (DPC). Here the CDR3 reads CASSQAWQVRVF. For the CDR3, the DNA is TGTGCCAGCAGCCAGGCGTGGCAGGTTAGGGTCTTC.